The 24 T cell receptor beta chains given below trace back to one sample, sequenced in a study of cytomegalovirus exposure and HLA in healthy donors. The PCR employed 60 Vbeta primers together with 13 Jbeta primers. Clones were read by immunoSEQ multiplex PCR, and TCRdb kept only the in-frame ones, dropping some. The sample has some 200,000 clones; 65% to 90% are singletons. Sequenced input: PBMCs. These receptors all stem from a man aged 40-49 years in good health and CMV-seropositive.

In its sample, this clone was seen once. The V call is TRBV19, the J call TRBJ1-6, with no clear D. CDR3 length equals 14 residues. Germline assignment: CDR1 LNHDA and CDR2 SQIVND (reference sequence). Trimming stripped 6 bases from V and 11 bases from J, with 17 bases between. The CDR3 coding sequence is TGTGCCAGTAGCCTTGCCGGGGAAAGAACACCCCTCCACTTT. Translation gives CASSLAGERTPLHF.

The chain is built from TRBV4-3 and TRBJ1-2; D is unresolved. The CDR3 has 13 residues. The germline V gene has CDR1 LGHNA and CDR2 YSLEER. V dropped 4 bases and J dropped 3 bases, with 9 bases sitting between them. The CDR3 sequence is CASSPTRDYGYTF. The CDR3 DNA is TGCGCCAGCAGCCCAACTCGGGACTATGGCTACACCTTC.

In this sample, this clone turned up once. The rearrangement links TRBV2 to TRBJ2-6; no reliable D call. The CDR3 length is 16 residues. Germline-derived CDR1 and CDR2 are SNHLY and FYNNEI. V lost 7 bases, J lost 2 bases, and 15 bases lay in between. For the CDR3, the DNA is TGTGCCAGCACATCCGGTATGAACGCTGGGGCCAACGTCCTGACTTTC. It is translated as CASTSGMNAGANVLTF.

The J gene is TRBJ2-7, the V gene TRBV5-1; TRBD2 aligns across 8 bases. CDR3 length equals 16 residues. Looked up from germline, CDR1 is SGHRS and CDR2 is YFSETQ. The junction had 12 bases not matched to a gene; V was cut back by 2 bases and J by 5 bases. The CDR3 protein is CASSFMFGTRKDEQYF. The CDR3 DNA reads as TGCGCCAGCAGCTTTATGTTCGGGACTAGAAAGGACGAGCAGTACTTC.

The rearrangement uses TRBV27 and TRBJ1-2; D may be TRBD1 (5 bases). The CDR3 is made up of 12 amino acids. Germline-derived CDR1 and CDR2 are MNHEY and SMNVEV (reference sequence). Trimming cost V 6 bases and J 4 bases, with 9 bases left between them. CDR3 region: CASSQGGYGYTF. CDR3 nucleotide sequence: TGTGCCAGCAGCCAGGGAGGCTATGGCTACACCTTC.

The rearrangement links TRBV4-1 to TRBJ1-3; possibly TRBD1 for D (5 bases). This CDR3 is 13 amino acids long. The germline gives CDR1 MGHRA, CDR2 YSYEKL. The V end lost 4 bases, the J end lost 4 bases, and 8 bases lay between the germline ends. Here the CDR3 DNA reads TGCGCCAGCAGCCCCACAGGCGGAAACACCATATATTTT. Protein: CASSPTGGNTIYF.

This clone has only a few counts. The rearrangement links TRBV6-5 to TRBJ1-5; TRBD1 matches 8 bases. This CDR3 comprises 14 residues. CDR1 and CDR2 from the germline V gene are MNHEY and SVGAGI. Trimming removed 6 bases from V and 6 bases from J; junction bases left unmatched: 7. This CDR3 is CASSQGQGAQPQHF. CDR3 sequence (DNA): TGTGCCAGCAGCCAAGGACAGGGCGCTCAGCCCCAGCATTTT.

This chain links TRBV7-9 with TRBJ2-1; TRBD2 matches at 8 bases. Germline CDR1 SEHNR, CDR2 FQNEAQ (reference sequence). V shed 1 base, J shed 6 bases, and the junction held 5 bases outside the gene matches. The CDR3 has 15 residues. The chain's CDR3 is CASSLVAGGLNEQFF. The CDR3 DNA is TGTGCCAGCAGCTTAGTGGCGGGGGGCCTCAATGAGCAGTTCTTC.

This clone appeared a single time. For the CDR3, the DNA is TGCGCCAGCAGTGAGCGGGCAGGGGGTACAAACATTCAGTACTTC. Translating gives CASSERAGGTNIQYF. This chain joins TRBV10-1 and TRBJ2-4; 7 positions match TRBD1. CDR3 length: 15 amino acids. J gave up 6 bases and V 2 bases, and 7 bases lay outside the gene matches. Germline lookup yields CDR1 WNHNN and CDR2 SYGVQD (reference sequence).

V and J are TRBV19 and TRBJ1-3; 11 bases are a match to TRBD1. The J call may be mistaken, given a closer DNA end match to TRBJ2-2. The CDR3 runs 16 residues. Germline V lookup: CDR1 LNHDA, CDR2 SQIVND (reference sequence). The chain's CDR3 is CASSIDGTGGAGELFF. As DNA, the CDR3 is TGTGCCAGTAGTATAGACGGGACAGGGGGGGCCGGGGAGCTGTTTTTT.

V and J are TRBV19 and TRBJ1-2; maybe TRBD1 (6 bases). V was pared by 7 bases and J by 2 bases, with 20 bases between. Germline V gene data show CDR1 as LNHDA and CDR2 as SQIVND (reference sequence). This CDR3 has 16 residues. The CDR3 DNA reads TGTGCCAGTATGTCTCATACCGGGACACCGAACTATGGCTACACCTTC. Its translation: CASMSHTGTPNYGYTF.

The chain combines TRBV7-9 with TRBJ2-7, with D unclear. Trimming stripped 4 bases from V and 5 bases from J, with 6 bases between. Germline-derived CDR1 and CDR2 are SEHNR and FQNEAQ (reference sequence). CDR3 length equals 11 residues. The CDR3 DNA sequence: TGTGCCAGCAGCTCGTCTGACGAGCAGTACTTC. This translates into CASSSSDEQYF.

The J gene is TRBJ1-1, the V gene TRBV25-1; 8 nucleotides line up with TRBD1. Trimming at V came to 8 bases and at J to 3 bases, leaving 11 bases not matched to a gene. Germline V gene data show CDR1 as MGHDK and CDR2 as SYGVNS. The CDR3 extends over 15 amino acids. Written as DNA, the CDR3 is TGTGCCAGCCAGCTGGCAGGGGGCTTGGACACTGAAGCTTTCTTT. This translates into CASQLAGGLDTEAFF.

The chain uses TRBV5-4 and TRBJ2-3, with 7 bases fitting TRBD1. CDR3 length: 16 amino acids. Germline CDR1 and CDR2: SGHNT and YYREEE (reference sequence). V lost 4 bases, J lost 3 bases, and 11 bases stayed unmatched. DNA of the CDR3: TGTGCCAGCAGCGAACCGGGACAGAGGTTTACAGATACGCAGTATTTT. Encoded protein: CASSEPGQRFTDTQYF.

The V call is TRBV2, the J call TRBJ1-1; 7 bases align to TRBD1. V shed 6 bases, J shed 0 bases, and the junction held 4 bases outside the gene matches. The CDR3 length is 14 residues. From germline, CDR1 is SNHLY and CDR2 FYNNEI. The CDR3 nucleotides read TGTGCCAGCAGACGGACAGGCATGAACACTGAAGCTTTCTTT. Translating gives CASRRTGMNTEAFF.

The rearrangement uses TRBV7-8 and TRBJ2-7; 7 bases line up with TRBD1. With 4 bases clipped from V and 4 bases from J, the junction kept 7 bases outside the gene matches. The CDR3 is made up of 14 amino acids. Germline loops: CDR1 SGHVS, CDR2 FQNEAQ. The CDR3 coding sequence is TGTGCCAGCAGCTACAACAGGGGCGGGTACGAGCAGTACTTC. Its protein product is CASSYNRGGYEQYF.

The chain is built from TRBV14 and TRBJ1-4, with D possibly TRBD1 on 5 matching bases. V lost 5 bases and J 6 bases, leaving 10 bases between the germline ends. The CDR3 consists of 13 residues. The V gene's germline CDR1 is SGHDN and CDR2 FVKESK. DNA of the CDR3: TGTGCCAGCAGCTGGGGCTTCGATGAAAAACTGTTTTTT. Amino acids: CASSWGFDEKLFF.

The genes are TRBV9 and TRBJ1-3; 7 nucleotides agree with TRBD1. This CDR3 has 15 amino acids. Germline V CDR1 and CDR2: SGDLS, YYNGEE. Trimming took 3 bases from V and 12 from J; bases not matched to a gene: 15. CDR3 residues: CASSGGDRASSFIYF. CDR3 nucleotides: TGTGCCAGCAGCGGTGGGGACAGAGCCTCAAGTTTCATATATTTT.

This clone has just one count. J is TRBJ1-3 and V is TRBV7-9; maybe TRBD1 (5 bases). CDR1 is SEHNR and CDR2 is FQNEAQ in the germline V gene (reference sequence). Trimming stripped 8 bases from V and 2 bases from J, with 16 bases between. This CDR3 has 15 amino acids. The CDR3 nucleotides read TGTGCCAGCTCTCCGACACCAGGGACTGGAAACACCATATATTTT. This codes for CASSPTPGTGNTIYF.

The chain combines TRBV15 with TRBJ1-6; D possibly corresponds to TRBD1 (5 bases). Trimming cost V 2 bases and J 6 bases, with 14 bases left between them. The CDR3 extends over 16 amino acids. CDR1 and CDR2 (germline): LNHNV, YYDKDF (reference sequence). The CDR3 loop is CATSRRGTSFNSPLHF. The CDR3 DNA follows: TGTGCCACCAGCAGACGCGGGACGTCTTTTAATTCACCCCTCCACTTT.

The rearrangement links TRBV4-3 to TRBJ2-3; 10 nucleotides line up with TRBD1. This CDR3 has 16 residues. V shed 3 bases and J 1 base; nucleotides not matched to a gene: 4. Germline V lookup: CDR1 LGHNA, CDR2 YSLEER. The CDR3 DNA sequence: TGCGCCAGCAGCCAGCGAGGACAGGGGGGCACAGATACGCAGTATTTT. It is translated as CASSQRGQGGTDTQYF.

The V call is TRBV27, the J call TRBJ1-5, with 7 bases that match TRBD1. V gave up 2 bases and J gave up 2 bases; unmatched junction bases: 3. The CDR3 runs to 15 residues. From germline, CDR1 is MNHEY and CDR2 SMNVEV (reference sequence). In nucleotides, the CDR3 is TGTGCCAGCAGTTTAGAGGGACAGCGCAATCAGCCCCAGCATTTT. As protein: CASSLEGQRNQPQHF.

As regards this clone: Other DNA sequences in this sample translate to the same CDR3. This chain joins TRBV5-1 and TRBJ2-5, with a possible D match to TRBD2 (5 bases). The CDR3 is 13 residues long. Looked up from germline, CDR1 is SGHRS and CDR2 is YFSETQ. Trimming took 6 bases from V and 3 from J, leaving 12 bases between them. The CDR3 loop is CASTPGNEETQYF. CDR3 sequence (DNA): TGCGCCAGCACCCCGGGGAATGAAGAGACCCAGTACTTC.

The chain carries TRBV27 and TRBJ2-7, with no clear D. CDR1 is MNHEY, CDR2 SMNVEV, per germline (reference sequence). V was cut by 2 bases and J by 0 bases, with 8 bases left in between. The CDR3 is 14 amino acids. The CDR3 loop reads CASSLGQASYEQYF. CDR3 nucleotide sequence: TGTGCCAGCAGTTTAGGGCAGGCCTCCTACGAGCAGTACTTC.